This passage covers 16 T cell receptor beta chains from one sample sequenced in a study of tumor-infiltrating lymphocytes in localized non-small cell lung cancer. Sequenced by immunoSEQ multiplex PCR; TCRdb stores in-frame clones only, minus some. The sample lists about 21,000 clones; 80% were seen once. The material sequenced was lung tumor tissue. The receptors here all came from a human donor with non-small cell lung cancer.

The gene calls are TRBV7-8 and TRBJ2-2, with unresolved D. The V end lost 5 bases, the J end lost 7 bases, and 5 bases lay between the germline ends. Per the germline V gene, CDR1 is SGHVS and CDR2 is FQNEAQ. The CDR3 totals 11 residues. The CDR3 reads CASSRVGELFF. In nucleotides, the CDR3 is TGTGCCAGCAGCCGAGTCGGGGAGCTGTTTTTT. The whole variable domain, filled in from reference TRBV7-8 and TRBJ2-2, reads GAGVSQSPRYKVAKRGQDVALRCDPISGHVSLFWYQQALGQGPEFLTYFQNEAQLDKSGLPSDRFFAERPEGSVSTLKIQRTQQEDSAVYLCASSRVGELFFGEGSRLTVL.

J is TRBJ2-1 and V is TRBV18; 12 positions agree with TRBD1. The CDR3 spans 14 residues. The germline CDR1 and CDR2 sequences are KGHSH and LQKENI. V was pared by 2 bases and J by 12 bases, with 5 bases of the junction left unmatched. DNA for the CDR3: TGTGCCAGCTCACCAGGGACAGGGGGCGCCGGGCAGTTCTTC. It yields the protein CASSPGTGGAGQFF.

The V call is TRBV6-1, the J call TRBJ2-5, with TRBD1 matching over 7 bases. The CDR3 loop spans 14 amino acids. CDR1 is MNHNS and CDR2 is SASEGT in the germline V gene. Germline trimming cut 6 bases from V and 9 bases from J; bases unmatched to any gene: 13. As DNA, the CDR3 is TGTGCCAGCAGCGTAGAAGGGACAGAAGGGGCCCAGTACTTC. Its protein is CASSVEGTEGAQYF.

This clone was counted once. This chain connects TRBV6-5 to TRBJ2-5; D tentatively fits TRBD1 or TRBD2 (6 bases each). The CDR3 contains 13 residues. The germline V gene has CDR1 MNHEY and CDR2 SVGAGI. V lost 8 bases to trimming and J lost 7 bases, with 17 bases between them. The CDR3 reads CASSKGGMATQYF. The CDR3 bases are TGTGCCAGCTCTAAGGGGGGCATGGCGACCCAGTACTTC.

V gene TRBV6-6 combines with J gene TRBJ1-5; D is uncertain. Germline V gene lookup returns CDR1 MNHNY and CDR2 SVGAGI (reference sequence). This CDR3 spans 15 amino acids. V lost 4 bases, J lost 2 bases, and 12 bases lay in between. The CDR3 protein is CASSWGESGNQPQHF. Written as DNA, the CDR3 is TGTGCCAGCAGTTGGGGAGAATCGGGCAATCAGCCCCAGCATTTT.

V and J are TRBV7-2 and TRBJ2-1; no definite D call. V lost 1 base to trimming and J lost 10 bases, with 11 bases between them. The CDR3 is made up of 13 amino acids. The V gene's germline CDR1 is SGHTA and CDR2 FQGNSA. CDR3 sequence: CASSLGIHSEQFF. CDR3 coding DNA: TGTGCCAGCAGCTTAGGGATTCACTCCGAGCAGTTCTTC. The whole variable domain, filled in from reference TRBV7-2 and TRBJ2-1, reads GAGVSQSPSNKVTEKGKDVELRCDPISGHTALYWYRQSLGQGLEFLIYFQGNSAPDKSGLPSDRFSAERTGGSVSTLTIQRTQQEDSAVYLCASSLGIHSEQFFGPGTRLTVL.

The gene calls are TRBV6-1 and TRBJ2-2; 7 positions agree with TRBD1. From germline, CDR1 is MNHNS and CDR2 SASEGT. With V trimmed by 7 bases and J by 1 base, 3 bases remained unmatched. This CDR3 is built from 14 residues. CDR3 amino acids: CASKGQQNTGELFF. The CDR3 DNA reads TGTGCCAGCAAGGGACAGCAGAACACCGGGGAGCTGTTTTTT.

The chain joins TRBV7-2 to TRBJ2-5, with D maybe TRBD1 (6 bases). The CDR3 has 15 residues. From germline, CDR1 is SGHTA and CDR2 FQGNSA. Deletions cut 4 bases from V and 3 bases from J, with 15 bases between. Written as DNA, the CDR3 is TGTGCCAGCAGCTCGGCGTTTGGACAGAAAGAGACCCAGTACTTC. This codes for CASSSAFGQKETQYF.

This chain connects TRBV7-9 to TRBJ2-7; a weak D match, TRBD1 (6 bases). Per the germline V gene, CDR1 is SEHNR and CDR2 is FQNEAQ (reference sequence). The CDR3 has 15 residues. V was clipped by 7 bases and J by 2 bases, with 18 bases between them. The CDR3 DNA sequence: TGTGCCAGCACCCACGGGACAACGGGAACCTACGAGCAGTACTTC. Protein: CASTHGTTGTYEQYF.

This sequence joins TRBV4-2 and TRBJ1-3; D gene uncertain. The CDR3 extends over 17 amino acids. Per germline, CDR1 LGHNA and CDR2 YNFKEQ. Between the trimmed V and J ends, which lost 5 bases and 0 bases, there was a span of 17 bases. The CDR3 sequence is CASSGSGTSGSGNTIYF. CDR3 coding DNA: TGTGCCAGCAGCGGTTCGGGTACGTCCGGCTCTGGAAACACCATATATTTT.

This chain links TRBV7-2 with TRBJ1-3, with D hard to call. CDR1 and CDR2 from the germline V gene are SGHTA and FQGNSA. The germline V and J ends were trimmed by 0 bases and 4 bases, with 7 bases remaining between them. This CDR3 has 14 amino acids. As DNA, the CDR3 is TGTGCCAGCAGCTTAGCCGGGGTAGGAAACACCATATATTTT. Amino acids: CASSLAGVGNTIYF.

This clone has a handful of counts. The CDR3 is CASMVAYEQYF. CDR3 bases: TGTGCCAGCATGGTGGCCTACGAGCAGTACTTC. This chain joins TRBV6-1 and TRBJ2-7; D remains ambiguous. The CDR3 extends over 11 amino acids. Deletions cut 7 bases from V and 2 bases from J, with 6 bases between. Germline values: CDR1 MNHNS, CDR2 SASEGT.

The chain combines TRBV2 with TRBJ1-2, with 12 positions matching TRBD1. Germline V gene lookup returns CDR1 SNHLY and CDR2 FYNNEI. J lost 5 bases, V lost 10 bases, and 5 bases had no gene match. There are 13 residues in the CDR3. The CDR3 region is CATRDRGLYGYTF. CDR3 nucleotides: TGTGCCACCCGGGACAGGGGGCTATATGGCTACACCTTC.

The chain couples TRBV5-1 to TRBJ1-4; D is ambiguous. The CDR3 is 15 residues long. The germline gives CDR1 SGHRS, CDR2 YFSETQ. V lost 1 base to trimming and J lost 4 bases, with 11 bases between them. CDR3 DNA sequence: TGCGCCAGCAGCTTGCAGGACGGGTATAATGAAAAACTGTTTTTT. It is translated as CASSLQDGYNEKLFF.

This rearrangement joins TRBV5-4 to TRBJ2-7; D may be TRBD2 (6 bases). Germline lookup yields CDR1 SGHNT and CDR2 YYREEE (reference sequence). The ends were cut back, 2 bases at V and 6 bases at J, with 15 bases in the middle. The length of the CDR3 is 14 residues. CDR3 bases: TGTGCCAGCAGCTTTAACATCCCCGGGGGCGAGCAGTACTTC. Encoded protein: CASSFNIPGGEQYF. Using reference TRBV5-4 and TRBJ2-7 for the parts outside the CDR3, the full variable domain is ETGVTQSPTHLIKTRGQQVTLRCSSQSGHNTVSWYQQALGQGPQFIFQYYREEENGRGNFPPRFSGLQFPNYSSELNVNALELDDSALYLCASSFNIPGGEQYFGPGTRLTVT.

The gene calls are TRBV5-4 and TRBJ1-2; 8 nucleotides match TRBD1. The germline V gene encodes CDR1 SGHNT and CDR2 YYREEE (reference sequence). The CDR3 is 15 amino acids. V shed 4 bases, J shed 5 bases, and the junction held 10 bases outside the gene matches. The CDR3 DNA follows: TGTGCCAGCAGCCTAGGGACAGGCCCAATTTATGGCTACACCTTC. Protein sequence: CASSLGTGPIYGYTF.